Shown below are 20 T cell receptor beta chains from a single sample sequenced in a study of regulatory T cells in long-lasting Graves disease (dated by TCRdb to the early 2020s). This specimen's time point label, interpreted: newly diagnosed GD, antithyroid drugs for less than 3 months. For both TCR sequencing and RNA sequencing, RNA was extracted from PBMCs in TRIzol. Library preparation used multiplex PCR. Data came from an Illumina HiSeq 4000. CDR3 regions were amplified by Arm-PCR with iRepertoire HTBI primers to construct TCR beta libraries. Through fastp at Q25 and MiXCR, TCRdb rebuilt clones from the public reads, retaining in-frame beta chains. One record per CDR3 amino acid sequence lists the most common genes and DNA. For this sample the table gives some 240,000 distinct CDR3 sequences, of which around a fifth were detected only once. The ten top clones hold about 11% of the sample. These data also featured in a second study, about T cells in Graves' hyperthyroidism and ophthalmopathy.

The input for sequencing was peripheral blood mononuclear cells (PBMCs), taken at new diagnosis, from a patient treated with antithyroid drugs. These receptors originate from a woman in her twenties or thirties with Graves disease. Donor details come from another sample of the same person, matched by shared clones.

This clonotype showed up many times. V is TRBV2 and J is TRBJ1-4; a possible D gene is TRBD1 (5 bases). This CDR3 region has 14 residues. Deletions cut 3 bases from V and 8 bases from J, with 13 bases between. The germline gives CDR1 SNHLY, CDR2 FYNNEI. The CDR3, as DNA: TGTGCCAGCAGTGACGGGGCCCCGGGGGAAAAACTGTTTTTT. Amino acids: CASSDGAPGEKLFF.

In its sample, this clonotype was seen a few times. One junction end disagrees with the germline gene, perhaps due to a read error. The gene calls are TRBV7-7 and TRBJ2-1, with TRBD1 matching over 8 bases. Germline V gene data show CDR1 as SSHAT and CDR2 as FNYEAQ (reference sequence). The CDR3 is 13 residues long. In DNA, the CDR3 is TGTGCTAGCAGCACGGACAGGGTCAATGAGCAGTTCTTC. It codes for CASSTDRVNEQFF.

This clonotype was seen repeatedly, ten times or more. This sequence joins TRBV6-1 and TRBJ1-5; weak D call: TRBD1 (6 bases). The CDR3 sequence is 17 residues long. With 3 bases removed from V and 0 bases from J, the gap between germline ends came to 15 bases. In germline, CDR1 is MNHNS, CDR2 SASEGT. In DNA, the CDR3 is TGTGCCAGCAGTGATTTTGGCAGGGGTTATAGCAATCAGCCCCAGCATTTT. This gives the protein CASSDFGRGYSNQPQHF.

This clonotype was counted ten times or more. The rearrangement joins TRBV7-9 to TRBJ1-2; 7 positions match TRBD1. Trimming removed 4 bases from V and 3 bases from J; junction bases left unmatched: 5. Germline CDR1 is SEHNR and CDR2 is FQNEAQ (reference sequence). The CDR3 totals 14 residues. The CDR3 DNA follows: TGTGCCAGCAGCTCATCGGGACAGTACTATGGCTACACCTTC. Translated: CASSSSGQYYGYTF.

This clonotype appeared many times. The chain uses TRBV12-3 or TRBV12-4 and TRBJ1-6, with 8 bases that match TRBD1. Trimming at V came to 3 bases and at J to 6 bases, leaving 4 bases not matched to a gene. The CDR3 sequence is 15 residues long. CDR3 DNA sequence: TGTGCCAGCAGTTTGGGGACAGGACGTAATTCACCCCTCCACTTT. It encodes CASSLGTGRNSPLHF.

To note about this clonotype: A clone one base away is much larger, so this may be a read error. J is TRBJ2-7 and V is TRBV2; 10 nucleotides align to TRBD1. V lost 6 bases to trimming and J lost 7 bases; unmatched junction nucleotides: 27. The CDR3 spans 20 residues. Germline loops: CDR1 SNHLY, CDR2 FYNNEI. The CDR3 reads CASRMDRGVAGPTPYNEQYF. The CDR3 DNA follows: TGTGCCAGCAGGATGGACAGGGGGGTAGCGGGACCTACCCCCTACAATGAGCAGTACTTC.

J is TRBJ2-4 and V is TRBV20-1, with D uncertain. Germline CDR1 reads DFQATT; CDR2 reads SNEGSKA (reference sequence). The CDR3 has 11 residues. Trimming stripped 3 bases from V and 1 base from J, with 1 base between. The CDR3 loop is CSARAKNIQYF. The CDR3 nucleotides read TGCAGTGCTAGGGCCAAAAACATTCAGTACTTC.

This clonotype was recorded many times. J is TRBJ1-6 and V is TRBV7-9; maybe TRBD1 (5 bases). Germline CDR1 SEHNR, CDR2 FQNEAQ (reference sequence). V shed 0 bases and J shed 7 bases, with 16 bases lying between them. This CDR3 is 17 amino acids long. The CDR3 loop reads CASSLARDVRANSPLHF. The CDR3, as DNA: TGTGCCAGCAGCTTAGCGCGGGACGTCAGGGCGAATTCACCCCTCCACTTT.

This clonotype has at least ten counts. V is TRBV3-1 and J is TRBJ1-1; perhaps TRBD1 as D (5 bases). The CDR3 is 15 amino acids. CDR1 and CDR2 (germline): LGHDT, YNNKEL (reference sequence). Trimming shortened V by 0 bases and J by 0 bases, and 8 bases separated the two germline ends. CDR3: CASSQDAGMNTEAFF. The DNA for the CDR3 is TGTGCCAGCAGCCAAGATGCAGGGATGAACACTGAAGCTTTCTTT.

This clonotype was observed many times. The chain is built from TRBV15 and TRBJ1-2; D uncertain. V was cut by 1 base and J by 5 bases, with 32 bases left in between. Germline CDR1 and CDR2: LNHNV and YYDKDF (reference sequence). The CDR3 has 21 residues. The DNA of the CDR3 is TGTGCCACCAGCAGAGTCCAGGCCCAGGCGGCGACGGCGCAGGTTTATTATGGCTACACCTTC. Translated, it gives CATSRVQAQAATAQVYYGYTF. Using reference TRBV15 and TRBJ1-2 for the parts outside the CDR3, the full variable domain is DAMVIQNPRYQVTQFGKPVTLSCSQTLNHNVMYWYQQKSSQAPKLLFHYYDKDFNNEADTPDNFQSRRPNTSFCFLDIRSPGLGDTAMYLCATSRVQAQAATAQVYYGYTFGSGTRLTVV.

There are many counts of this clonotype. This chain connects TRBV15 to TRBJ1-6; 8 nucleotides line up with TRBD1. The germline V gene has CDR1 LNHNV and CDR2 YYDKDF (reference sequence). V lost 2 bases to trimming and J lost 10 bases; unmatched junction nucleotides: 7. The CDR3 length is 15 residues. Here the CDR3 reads CATSRRTGRTSPLHF. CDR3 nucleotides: TGTGCCACCAGCAGAAGGACAGGGCGAACCTCACCCCTCCACTTT.

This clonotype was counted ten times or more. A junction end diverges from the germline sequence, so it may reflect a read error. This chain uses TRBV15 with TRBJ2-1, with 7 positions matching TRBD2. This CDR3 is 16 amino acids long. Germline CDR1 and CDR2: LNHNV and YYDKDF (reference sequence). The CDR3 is CATSREASGIYNEQFF. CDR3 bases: TGTGCCACCAGTAGAGAAGCTAGCGGAATCTACAATGAGCAGTTCTTC.

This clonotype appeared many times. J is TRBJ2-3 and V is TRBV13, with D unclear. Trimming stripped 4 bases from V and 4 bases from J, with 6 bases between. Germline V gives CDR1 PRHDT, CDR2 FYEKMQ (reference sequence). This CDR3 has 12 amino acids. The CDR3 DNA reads TGTGCCAGCAGCTCGACTTCAGATACGCAGTATTTT. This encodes CASSSTSDTQYF.

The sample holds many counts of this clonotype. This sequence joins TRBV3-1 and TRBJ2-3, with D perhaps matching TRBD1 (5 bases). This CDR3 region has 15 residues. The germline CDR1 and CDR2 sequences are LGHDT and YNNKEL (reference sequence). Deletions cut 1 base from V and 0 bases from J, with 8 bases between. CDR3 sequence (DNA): TGTGCCAGCAGCCAAGTAGGGGAAAGCACAGATACGCAGTATTTT. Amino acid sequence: CASSQVGESTDTQYF.

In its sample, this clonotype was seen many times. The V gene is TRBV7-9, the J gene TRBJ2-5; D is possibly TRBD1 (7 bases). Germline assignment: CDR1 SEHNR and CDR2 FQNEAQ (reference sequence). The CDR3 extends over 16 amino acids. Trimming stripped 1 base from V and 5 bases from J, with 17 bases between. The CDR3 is CASSLGSGGGSETQYF. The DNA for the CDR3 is TGTGCCAGCAGCTTAGGGTCAGGGGGAGGTTCGGAGACCCAGTACTTC. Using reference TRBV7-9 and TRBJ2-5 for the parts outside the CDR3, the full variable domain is DTGVSQNPRHKITKRGQNVTFRCDPISEHNRLYWYRQTLGQGPEFLTYFQNEAQLEKSRLLSDRFSAERPKGSFSTLEIQRTEQGDSAMYLCASSLGSGGGSETQYFGPGTRLLVL.

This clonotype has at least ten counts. CDR3 coding DNA: TGTGCCAGCAGTTTAAACAGGATGCGAAGCACAGATACGCAGTATTTT. Translating gives CASSLNRMRSTDTQYF. The chain links TRBV11-1 to TRBJ2-3, with D perhaps TRBD1 (5 bases). V shed 6 bases and J shed 0 bases, with 16 bases lying between them. CDR3 length: 16 residues. The germline CDR1 and CDR2 sequences are SGHAT and FQDESV (reference sequence). The full variable domain, with the rest looked up from reference TRBV11-1 and TRBJ2-3, is EAEVAQSPRYKITEKSQAVAFWCDPISGHATLYWYRQILGQGPELLVQFQDESVVDDSQLPKDRFSAERLKGVDSTLKIQPAELGDSAMYLCASSLNRMRSTDTQYFGPGTRLTVL.

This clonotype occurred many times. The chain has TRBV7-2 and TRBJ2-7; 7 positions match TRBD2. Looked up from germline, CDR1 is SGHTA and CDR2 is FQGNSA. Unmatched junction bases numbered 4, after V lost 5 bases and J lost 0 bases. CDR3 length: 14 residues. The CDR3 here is CASSIRGSSYEQYF. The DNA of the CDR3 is TGTGCCAGCAGCATCCGCGGGAGCTCCTACGAGCAGTACTTC.

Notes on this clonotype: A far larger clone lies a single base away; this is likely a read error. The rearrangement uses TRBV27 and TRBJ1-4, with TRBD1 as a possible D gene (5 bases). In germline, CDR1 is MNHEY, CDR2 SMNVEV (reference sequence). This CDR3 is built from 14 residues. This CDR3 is CASNTGTANERLFF. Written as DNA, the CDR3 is TGTGCCAGCAATACCGGGACGGCAAATGAAAGACTGTTTTTT.

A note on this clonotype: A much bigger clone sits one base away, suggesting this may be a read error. The CDR3 reads CATSQRGELNEQYF. In DNA, the CDR3 is TGTGCCACCAGCCAAAGGGGGGAATTGAACGAGCAGTACTTC. The gene calls are TRBV15 and TRBJ2-7; D may be TRBD1 or TRBD2 (6 bases each). Germline CDR1 is LNHNV and CDR2 is YYDKDF (reference sequence). V was shortened by 5 bases and J by 5 bases, with 16 bases between the two germline ends. The CDR3 spans 14 residues. Together with reference TRBV15 and TRBJ2-7, the CDR3 gives the full variable domain: DAMVIQNPRYQVTQFGKPVTLSCSQTLNHNVMYWYQQKSSQAPKLLFHYYDKDFNNEADTPDNFQSRRPNTSFCFLDIRSPGLGDTAMYLCATSQRGELNEQYFGPGTRLTVT.

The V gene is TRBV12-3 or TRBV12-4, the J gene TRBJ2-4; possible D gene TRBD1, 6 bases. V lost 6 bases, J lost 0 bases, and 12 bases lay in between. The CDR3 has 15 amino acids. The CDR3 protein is CASSKDSIAKNIQYF. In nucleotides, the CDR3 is TGTGCCAGCAGCAAGGACAGCATAGCCAAAAACATTCAGTACTTC.